Here is one T cell receptor beta chain with its context. Germline assignment: CDR1 SEHNR and CDR2 FQNEAQ (reference sequence). The J segment lost 5 bases and the V segment lost 5 bases, leaving 13 bases of the junction unmatched. This CDR3 spans 16 amino acids. Repertoires were generated with immunoSEQ multiplex PCR, while TCRdb's copy carries only in-frame clones and drops some. The sample yields 310,000 or so clones, around 84% seen once. Among Cohort 3 donors, those recovered had two negative PCRs, clearance, or symptom resolution. These data belong to a study of blood T cell repertoires in COVID-19. Looking at the study overall: PBMCs, B-cell-depleted T cells, or T cells provided the cDNA or gDNA that made up the material.

The chain has TRBV7-9 and TRBJ1-2; 8 bases match TRBD1. Sequenced sample: PBMCs or T cells enriched from blood (not recorded which). The receptor comes from a woman in her late teens or twenties who had recovered from COVID-19. The CDR3 coding sequence is TGTGCCAGCAGCGTAAAGGGACAGGTGAGCTGGTATGGCTACACCTTC. Protein: CASSVKGQVSWYGYTF.